Listed here are 21 T cell receptor beta chains from one sample, sequenced in a study of regulatory T cells in long-lasting Graves disease (dated by TCRdb to the early 2020s). The library came from multiplex PCR. Sequencing was carried out with an Illumina HiSeq 4000. To build TCR beta libraries, CDR3 regions were amplified by Arm-PCR using iRepertoire HTBI primers. TCRdb ran its own pipeline on the public reads, namely fastp trimming at Q25 and MiXCR clone calling, and kept in-frame beta chains. Rows matching on CDR3 protein sequence are summarized as one entry with the most common DNA and genes. This sample comprises about 530,000 distinct CDR3 sequences, 15% to 20% of them detected only once. The top ten hold roughly 25% of the sample. Sample time point, as interpreted from the label and publication: newly diagnosed GD, antithyroid drugs for less than 3 months. For both TCR sequencing and RNA sequencing, RNA was extracted from PBMCs using TRIzol.

These data also featured in a second study, about T cells in Graves' hyperthyroidism and ophthalmopathy.

Sample: peripheral blood mononuclear cells (PBMCs), taken at new diagnosis, from a patient treated with antithyroid drugs. These receptors were obtained from a woman aged 40 to 65 with Graves disease. Donor details come from another sample of the same person, matched by shared clones.

This clonotype was found a few times. The CDR3 DNA reads as TGTGCCAGCGCCCCCAGCGGGGGGATCACTGATACGCAGTATTTT. It translates to CASAPSGGITDTQYF. The chain links TRBV9 to TRBJ2-3, with 9 bases aligning to TRBD2. Germline trimming cut 7 bases from V and 6 bases from J; bases unmatched to any gene: 12. In germline, CDR1 is SGDLS, CDR2 YYNGEE. The CDR3 is 15 residues long.

The V gene is TRBV4-2, the J gene TRBJ2-3; TRBD1 might be the D (6 bases). The CDR3 covers 15 residues. CDR1 is LGHNA and CDR2 is YNFKEQ in the germline V gene. Deletions cut 1 base from V and 0 bases from J, with 8 bases between. CDR3 loop: CASSQGTGSTDTQYF. The CDR3 nucleotides are TGTGCCAGCAGCCAAGGAACAGGGAGCACAGATACGCAGTATTTT.

The J gene is TRBJ1-1, the V gene TRBV5-1, with TRBD1 matching over 7 bases. The length of the CDR3 is 15 residues. V shed 4 bases, J shed 3 bases, and the junction held 9 bases outside the gene matches. In germline, CDR1 is SGHRS, CDR2 YFSETQ. The DNA of the CDR3 is TGCGCCAGCAGCACAACAGGGGAGAAATACACTGAAGCTTTCTTT. It is translated as CASSTTGEKYTEAFF.

This clonotype was detected a few times. This sequence joins TRBV12-5 and TRBJ2-2; D remains unclear. The CDR3 is 12 residues long. Germline-derived CDR1 and CDR2 are LGHNT and FRNRAP. V was pared by 1 base and J by 8 bases, with 5 bases between. CDR3 residues: CASGLALGELFF. For the CDR3, the DNA is TGTGCTAGTGGTTTGGCACTGGGGGAGCTGTTTTTT.

This clonotype occurred a few times. This rearrangement joins TRBV27 to TRBJ2-1; a weak D match, TRBD1 (5 bases). The V gene lost 6 bases and the J gene lost 8 bases, with 14 bases spanning the gap. This CDR3 has 13 amino acids. In germline, CDR1 is MNHEY, CDR2 SMNVEV (reference sequence). CDR3 protein: CASSPGRAYEQFF. Here the CDR3 DNA reads TGTGCCAGCAGCCCCGGCAGGGCGTATGAGCAGTTCTTC.

This clonotype turned up a few times. It may be a read error: a sequence one base away is much more abundant. The CDR3 loop is CTWKPGTQGKLFF. CDR3 nucleotide sequence: TGTACCTGGAAGCCTGGAACTCAAGGAAAACTGTTTTTT. The rearrangement joins TRBV30 to TRBJ1-4; no clear D gene. This CDR3 contains 13 residues. Germline assignment: CDR1 GTSNPN and CDR2 SVGIG (reference sequence).

This clonotype turned up a few times. The chain recombines TRBV3-1 with TRBJ1-1; D gene unclear. The ends were cut back, 2 bases at V and 11 bases at J, with 15 bases in the middle. The CDR3 is 13 residues long. The germline gives CDR1 LGHDT, CDR2 YNNKEL (reference sequence). The CDR3 bases are TGTGCCAGCAGCCAATTAGGACGGACGTGGGCTTTCTTT. This encodes CASSQLGRTWAFF.

This chain uses TRBV10-2 with TRBJ2-1; 10 nucleotides agree with TRBD2. The J call may not be correct, given that the DNA end is closer to TRBJ2-5. Germline V gene sequence: CDR1 WSHSY, CDR2 SAAADI. This CDR3 contains 16 residues. CDR3 sequence reads: CASSDSGGNEEETQYF. In nucleotides, the CDR3 is TGCGCCAGCAGTGATAGCGGGGGGAACGAGGAGGAGACCCAGTACTTC.

The table lists this clonotype with many counts. The chain is built from TRBV12-3 or TRBV12-4 and TRBJ1-1; 8 bases map to TRBD1. This CDR3 is built from 18 residues. V shed 5 bases, J shed 2 bases, and the junction held 16 bases outside the gene matches. DNA of the CDR3: TGTGCCAGCAGTCTAAAGACAGGGGTCCTAGTGGGAAACACTGAAGCTTTCTTT. It encodes CASSLKTGVLVGNTEAFF.

This chain joins TRBV20-1 and TRBJ2-5, with D maybe TRBD1 (6 bases). The CDR3 sequence is 17 residues long. Germline-derived CDR1 and CDR2 are DFQATT and SNEGSKA (reference sequence). Trimming shortened V by 1 base and J by 1 base, and 19 bases separated the two germline ends. CDR3 sequence (DNA): TGCAGTGCTAGAGTCCCCTTGGCGCAGGGGCCCCAAGAGACCCAGTACTTC. It codes for CSARVPLAQGPQETQYF.

V usage is TRBV4-1 and J usage is TRBJ1-6, with a tentative D call TRBD1 (5 bases). Germline-derived CDR1 and CDR2 are MGHRA and YSYEKL. The CDR3 loop spans 15 amino acids. V gave up 1 base and J gave up 8 bases, with 12 bases separating them. CDR3 loop: CASSQAPGQDSPLHF. CDR3 in DNA: TGCGCCAGCAGCCAAGCCCCAGGGCAAGATTCACCCCTCCACTTT.

At least ten counts were recorded for this clonotype. The chain couples TRBV20-1 to TRBJ2-5; a possible D gene is TRBD2 (6 bases). Germline CDR1 and CDR2: DFQATT and SNEGSKA (reference sequence). The V end was cut by 3 bases, the J end by 2 bases, with 19 bases between. The CDR3 has 16 residues. The CDR3: CSASPIAEVPQETQYF. CDR3 DNA sequence: TGCAGTGCTAGTCCAATAGCGGAAGTACCACAAGAGACCCAGTACTTC.

This clonotype turned up a few times. The V gene is TRBV5-1, the J gene TRBJ2-5; 7 bases map to TRBD1. CDR1 and CDR2 (germline): SGHRS, YFSETQ. CDR3 length: 13 amino acids. V shed 3 bases and J 2 bases; nucleotides not matched to a gene: 1. CDR3 in DNA: TGCGCCAGCAGCTGGGACAGACAAGAGACCCAGTACTTC. Amino acid sequence: CASSWDRQETQYF.

Note on this clonotype: Possible read error: a much larger clone is one base away. The chain is built from TRBV12-3 or TRBV12-4 and TRBJ1-2; D ambiguous. Trimming cost V 3 bases and J 8 bases, with 7 bases left between them. The CDR3 runs to 11 residues. The CDR3 DNA is TGTGCCAGCAGTTTTTCTGACGGCTACACCTTC. The encoded protein is CASSFSDGYTF.

This clonotype was detected many times. This rearrangement joins TRBV29-1 to TRBJ2-5; 11 bases map to TRBD2. The J segment lost 5 bases and the V segment lost 2 bases, leaving 1 base of the junction unmatched. Looked up from germline, CDR1 is SQVTM and CDR2 is ANQGSEA. The CDR3 has 13 residues. DNA of the CDR3: TGCAGCGTTGAATGGACTAGCGGGGAGACCCAGTACTTC. Its translation is CSVEWTSGETQYF.

A remark on this clonotype: With a much larger clone just one base away, this may be a read error. V usage is TRBV6-9 and J usage is TRBJ1-5; 7 positions match TRBD1. From germline, CDR1 is MNHGY and CDR2 SVAAGI. The CDR3 is 15 amino acids. In DNA, the CDR3 is TGTGCCAGCAGTTACGGGGACAGCGAAAATCGGCCCCAGCATTTT. It translates to CASSYGDSENRPQHF.

This clonotype was counted at least ten times. The chain has TRBV12-3 or TRBV12-4 and TRBJ2-7; the match to TRBD1 covers 10 bases. V trimming: 2 bases; J trimming: 3 bases; junction bases outside the gene matches: 4. The CDR3 covers 15 residues. CDR3 nucleotide sequence: TGTGCCAGCAGTTTACTCGGGACAGGGGACTACGAGCAGTACTTC. Translated, it gives CASSLLGTGDYEQYF.

There are many counts of this clonotype. The V call is TRBV6-1, the J call TRBJ2-7; D might be TRBD1 or TRBD2, each matching 5 bases. The CDR3 consists of 12 residues. Germline V lookup: CDR1 MNHNS, CDR2 SASEGT. V shed 6 bases and J shed 5 bases, with 11 bases lying between them. The CDR3 DNA reads as TGTGCCAGCAGGAGAGTGGGGGACGAGCAGTACTTC. Translating it yields CASRRVGDEQYF.

The rearrangement joins TRBV12-3 or TRBV12-4 to TRBJ1-2, with D tentatively TRBD1 (6 bases). Trimming removed 5 bases at V and 0 bases at J, with 16 bases between. The CDR3 consists of 16 residues. DNA of the CDR3: TGTGCCAGCAGTCCCACAACAGGGCCCGCTAACTATGGCTACACCTTC. It translates to CASSPTTGPANYGYTF.

The V call is TRBV4-1, the J call TRBJ1-4, with D perhaps TRBD1 (6 bases). Germline-derived CDR1 and CDR2 are MGHRA and YSYEKL. V was pared by 3 bases and J by 2 bases, with 10 bases between. The CDR3 covers 15 residues. The CDR3 sequence is CASSQTQGTNEKLFF. The CDR3 DNA is TGCGCCAGCAGCCAGACACAGGGTACTAATGAAAAACTGTTTTTT.

This clonotype showed up just a few times. In DNA, the CDR3 is TGTGCCAGCAGCTCACTTCCCGGAGACACTGAAGCTTTCTTT. Amino acid sequence: CASSSLPGDTEAFF. The chain is built from TRBV11-2 and TRBJ1-1; D is unclear. V was cut by 4 bases and J by 3 bases, with 12 bases left in between. This CDR3 spans 14 amino acids. Germline CDR1 is SGHAT and CDR2 is FQNNGV.